This entry describes one T cell receptor (beta chain). The sample comes from a study of T-cell reconstitution after alpha-beta-depleted transplantation in children. The CDR3 totals 16 residues. Trimming took off 2 bases at V and 2 bases at J, with 15 bases between the two ends. The authors prepared the TCRbeta library with unique molecular identifiers. TCRdb recomputed calls from the PCR reads with MiXCR, one row per CDR3 protein. The table includes about 340,000 distinct CDR3 sequences, approximately 10% detected once. Sample: PBMCs from the stem cell graft donor, taken from the stem cell graft. The clonotype was recovered from a human donor who donated a stem cell graft to a child with acute lymphoblastic leukemia. The gene calls are TRBV12-3 or TRBV12-4 and TRBJ2-5; no firm D call. The CDR3 is CASSLLLHGEQETQYF. DNA for the CDR3: TGTGCCAGCAGTTTACTATTACATGGGGAACAAGAGACCCAGTACTTC.